This T cell receptor beta chain was identified during a study of blood T cell repertoires in COVID-19. On the study more broadly: From the United States, Italy and Spain came samples of acute and convalescent COVID-19.

V shed 8 bases and J 2 bases; nucleotides not matched to a gene: 13. The CDR3 is 17 residues long. Germline CDR1 SNHLY, CDR2 FYNNEI. As originally analysed: Cell counts per sample came from amplifying reference gene primers. Sequencing used immunoSEQ multiplex PCR; TCRdb keeps in-frame clones, though not all of them. V, J and clone size are taken as reported in that table, and D and trimming were inferred from the DNA itself. The sample has under 450,000 clones, approximately 88% seen once. The TCR sequence derives from a woman in her forties or fifties with COVID-19, enrolled during active disease. This sequence joins TRBV2 and TRBJ1-5, with 9 bases matching TRBD1. Sequenced: peripheral blood. Written as DNA, the CDR3 is TGTGCCAGCTCGACCGGGACAGGGATGACGGGCAATCAGCCCCAGCATTTT. It translates to CASSTGTGMTGNQPQHF.